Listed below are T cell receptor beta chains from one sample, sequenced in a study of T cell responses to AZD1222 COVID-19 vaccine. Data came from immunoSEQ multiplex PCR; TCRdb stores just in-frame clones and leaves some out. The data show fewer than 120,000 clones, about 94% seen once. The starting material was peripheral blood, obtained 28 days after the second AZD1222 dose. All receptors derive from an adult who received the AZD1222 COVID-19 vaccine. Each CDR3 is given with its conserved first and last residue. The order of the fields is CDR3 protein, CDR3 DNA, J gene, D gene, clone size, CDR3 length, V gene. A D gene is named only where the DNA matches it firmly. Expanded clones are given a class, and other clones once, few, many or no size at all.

CASSLVRDGATNEKLFF | TGCGCCAGCAGCTTGGTCAGGGACGGTGCAACTAATGAAAAACTGTTTTTT | TRBJ1-4 | . | . | 17 | TRBV5-1
CASSTSSRETQYF | TGCGCCAGCAGCACGAGTAGCCGGGAGACCCAGTACTTC | TRBJ2-5 | . | . | 13 | TRBV5-1
CASSESASGRRETQYF | TGCGCCAGCAGTGAGTCCGCTAGCGGGAGACGAGAGACCCAGTACTTC | TRBJ2-5 | TRBD2 | . | 16 | TRBV10-1
CASSQDKGLNQPQHF | TGCGCCAGCAGCCAAGATAAGGGCTTGAATCAGCCCCAGCATTTT | TRBJ1-5 | . | once | 15 | TRBV4-1
CASRSAGELFF | TGTGCCAGCCGATCCGCCGGGGAGCTGTTTTTT | TRBJ2-2 | . | once | 11 | TRBV7-6
CASSFIRTGRLIPYEQYF | TGTGCCAGCAGCTTTATCAGGACGGGGCGCTTGATCCCCTACGAGCAGTACTTC | TRBJ2-7 | . | . | 18 | TRBV11-2
CASRQGAQGYTF | TGTGCCAGCAGGCAGGGGGCGCAGGGCTACACCTTC | TRBJ1-2 | TRBD1 | . | 12 | TRBV11-2
CASSPLGGRGNQPQHF | TGTGCCAGCTCACCACTCGGGGGTCGGGGCAATCAGCCCCAGCATTTT | TRBJ1-5 | . | . | 16 | TRBV18
CASSESSNRVSHEQYF | TGTGCCAGCAGTGAATCCTCTAACAGGGTTTCCCACGAGCAGTACTTC | TRBJ2-7 | . | few | 16 | TRBV6-1
CASSLPDSHHQPQHF | TGCGCCAGCAGCTTGCCCGACAGCCACCATCAGCCCCAGCATTTT | TRBJ1-5 | . | . | 15 | TRBV5-1
CASSTITGNSNQPQHF | TGTGCCAGTAGTACGATTACAGGGAATAGCAATCAGCCCCAGCATTTT | TRBJ1-5 | . | . | 16 | TRBV19
CASSLDLLRGRGRGEQFF | TGTGCCAGCAGCTTAGATTTATTACGGGGGAGGGGAAGAGGGGAGCAGTTCTTC | TRBJ2-1 | TRBD2 | . | 18 | TRBV11-2
CASSYPTGQVPVYSNQPQHF | TGTGCCAGCAGTTATCCAACTGGACAGGTCCCCGTATATAGCAATCAGCCCCAGCATTTT | TRBJ1-5 | TRBD1 | . | 20 | TRBV6-2/TRBV6-3
CASSLESVRGAFF | TGCGCCAGCAGCTTGGAGTCGGTCAGGGGAGCTTTCTTT | TRBJ1-1 | . | . | 13 | TRBV5-1
CASSTRQDSGVYSNQPQHF | TGTGCCAGCAGCACCCGACAGGACTCGGGAGTATATAGCAATCAGCCCCAGCATTTT | TRBJ1-5 | . | . | 19 | TRBV11-3